The rows below give T cell receptor beta chains drawn from one sample of a study of blood T cell repertoires in COVID-19. Here immunoSEQ multiplex PCR was the method, and the copy in TCRdb shows in-frame clones only, minus some. Of about 180,000 clones detected, around 90% appear once; the ten largest clones hold 9% to 10%. Source material: PBMCs or T cells enriched from blood (not recorded which). The receptors shown here come from a woman aged 18-35 years who had recovered from COVID-19. CDR3s include the opening cysteine and the closing phenylalanine or tryptophan. The order of the fields is J gene, D gene, clone size, V gene, CDR3 DNA, CDR3 protein. D genes are given only for firm matches. A clone size is listed for some rows: how often the clone was seen (once, few, many), or a class if it is expanded.

j_gene: TRBJ2-5
d_gene: .
abundance: .
v_gene: TRBV6-5
CDR3nt: TGTGCCAGCAGCGCCCGACAGCCCTGGGAGACCCAGTACTTC
CDR3aa: CASSARQPWETQYF

j_gene: TRBJ2-5
d_gene: TRBD2
abundance: .
v_gene: TRBV3-1/TRBV3-2
CDR3nt: TGTGCCAGCAGCCAGATAATAGCGGGGGGGCCAGAGACCCAGTACTTC
CDR3aa: CASSQIIAGGPETQYF

j_gene: TRBJ1-1
d_gene: .
abundance: few
v_gene: TRBV29-1
CDR3nt: TGCAGCGTTGCGCGGTCGGGTGTAGCTTTCTTT
CDR3aa: CSVARSGVAFF

j_gene: TRBJ1-1
d_gene: .
abundance: .
v_gene: TRBV11-3
CDR3nt: TGTGCCAGCAGCCCGGGGGGGAACACTGAAGCTTTCTTT
CDR3aa: CASSPGGNTEAFF

j_gene: TRBJ1-1
d_gene: .
abundance: once
v_gene: TRBV4-2
CDR3nt: TGTGCCAGCAGCCAAGACCGGGGTGGATGGAACACTGAAGCTTTCTTT
CDR3aa: CASSQDRGGWNTEAFF

j_gene: TRBJ1-5
d_gene: TRBD1
abundance: .
v_gene: TRBV29-1
CDR3nt: TGCAGCGTTGTGGGACAGCCCGACTCGCCCCAGCATTTT
CDR3aa: CSVVGQPDSPQHF

j_gene: TRBJ1-1
d_gene: .
abundance: .
v_gene: TRBV7-9
CDR3nt: TGTGCCAGCAGCTTAGGAGGGTTGGGGACTGAAGCTTTCTTT
CDR3aa: CASSLGGLGTEAFF

j_gene: TRBJ1-2
d_gene: .
abundance: few
v_gene: TRBV7-9
CDR3nt: TGTGCCAGCAGCCGGGGGGAAGCTAACTATGGCTACACCTTC
CDR3aa: CASSRGEANYGYTF

j_gene: TRBJ2-6
d_gene: .
abundance: .
v_gene: TRBV4-3
CDR3nt: TGCGCCAGCAGCCAAGAAGGGCAGGGATACTCCCCTGGGGCCAACGTCCTGACTTTC
CDR3aa: CASSQEGQGYSPGANVLTF

j_gene: TRBJ2-7
d_gene: TRBD1
abundance: .
v_gene: TRBV2
CDR3nt: TGTGCCAGCAGAGGGGACAGGACCAGCTACGAGCAGTACTTC
CDR3aa: CASRGDRTSYEQYF

j_gene: TRBJ1-2
d_gene: .
abundance: .
v_gene: TRBV19
CDR3nt: TGTGCCAGTAGGACTCCCGGGGAACATGGCTACACCTTC
CDR3aa: CASRTPGEHGYTF

j_gene: TRBJ2-7
d_gene: .
abundance: .
v_gene: TRBV4-2
CDR3nt: TGTGCCAGCAGCCAAGATCGCCTAGCTTCCCACGAGCAGTACTTC
CDR3aa: CASSQDRLASHEQYF

j_gene: TRBJ2-5
d_gene: .
abundance: .
v_gene: TRBV15
CDR3nt: TGTGCCACCAGCAGTGACCCCGACAGATTCCAAGAGACCCAGTACTTC
CDR3aa: CATSSDPDRFQETQYF

j_gene: TRBJ2-2
d_gene: .
abundance: .
v_gene: TRBV4-1
CDR3nt: TGCGCCAGCAGCCAAGAACAGGAAACCGGGGAGCTGTTTTTT
CDR3aa: CASSQEQETGELFF

j_gene: TRBJ2-3
d_gene: TRBD2
abundance: once
v_gene: TRBV5-1
CDR3nt: TGCGCCAGCAGCTTGCGCACTAGCGGTACAGATACGCAGTATTTT
CDR3aa: CASSLRTSGTDTQYF

j_gene: TRBJ1-1
d_gene: .
abundance: .
v_gene: TRBV20-1
CDR3nt: TGCAGTGCTAGTTCCCACCTCGGGGACACTGAAGCTTTCTTT
CDR3aa: CSASSHLGDTEAFF

j_gene: TRBJ2-3
d_gene: TRBD2
abundance: .
v_gene: TRBV9
CDR3nt: TGTGCCAGCAGCGTACTGGGGGGAGGGATATTTAGCACAGATACGCAGTATTTT
CDR3aa: CASSVLGGGIFSTDTQYF

j_gene: TRBJ1-1
d_gene: TRBD1
abundance: .
v_gene: TRBV18
CDR3nt: TGTGCCAGCTCACCCCTGAAGGGGGCGGCTGAAGCTTTCTTT
CDR3aa: CASSPLKGAAEAFF

j_gene: TRBJ2-7
d_gene: TRBD1
abundance: .
v_gene: TRBV11-2
CDR3nt: TGTGCCAGCAGCTCGAGCCCGGCAGGGGGCAATCACTACGAGCAGTACTTC
CDR3aa: CASSSSPAGGNHYEQYF

j_gene: TRBJ2-7
d_gene: TRBD1
abundance: .
v_gene: TRBV6-5
CDR3nt: TGTGCCAGCAGAGGAACTGGGACAGGGTACGAGCAGTACTTC
CDR3aa: CASRGTGTGYEQYF

j_gene: TRBJ1-2
d_gene: TRBD1
abundance: once
v_gene: TRBV28
CDR3nt: TGTGCCAGCCGTACAGGGGGTAACTTCTATGGCTACACCTTC
CDR3aa: CASRTGGNFYGYTF

j_gene: TRBJ1-1
d_gene: .
abundance: .
v_gene: TRBV20-1
CDR3nt: TGCAGTGGTGACAGTGAAAAGAAGCTTTTCTTT
CDR3aa: CSGDSEKKLFF

j_gene: TRBJ1-2
d_gene: TRBD1
abundance: .
v_gene: TRBV5-4
CDR3nt: TGTGCCAGCACCATTGACCCACAGGGGGCATATGGCTACACCTTC
CDR3aa: CASTIDPQGAYGYTF

j_gene: TRBJ2-5
d_gene: TRBD2
abundance: .
v_gene: TRBV30
CDR3nt: TGTGCCTGGGACCCCGGGAGGACCGAAAAGTACTTC
CDR3aa: CAWDPGRTEKYF

j_gene: TRBJ1-2
d_gene: .
abundance: .
v_gene: TRBV19
CDR3nt: TGTGCCAGTAGTTGGGGACACAAATCTAACTATGGCTACACCTTC
CDR3aa: CASSWGHKSNYGYTF

j_gene: TRBJ1-4
d_gene: .
abundance: few
v_gene: TRBV25-1
CDR3nt: TGTGCCAGCAGTGAATTCGGGGGGCTCAGGGAAAAACTGTTTTTT
CDR3aa: CASSEFGGLREKLFF

j_gene: TRBJ2-7
d_gene: TRBD2
abundance: .
v_gene: TRBV5-1
CDR3nt: TGCGCCAGCAGCTTGGGGGCGGGAGGCGAGCAGTACTTC
CDR3aa: CASSLGAGGEQYF

j_gene: TRBJ2-7
d_gene: .
abundance: .
v_gene: TRBV7-3
CDR3nt: TGTGCCAGCAGCTTAGATCTTGAGAGGCAGGGGCGGTACGAGCAGTACTTC
CDR3aa: CASSLDLERQGRYEQYF

j_gene: TRBJ2-1
d_gene: .
abundance: .
v_gene: TRBV7-9
CDR3nt: TGTGCCAGCAGCTCTAAGATCCTCCGAGAGCAGTTCTTC
CDR3aa: CASSSKILREQFF

j_gene: TRBJ1-2
d_gene: TRBD1
abundance: .
v_gene: TRBV28
CDR3nt: TGTGCCAGCAGTTTTTCAGAATTGGGACAGATATTCTTGAGTGGCTACACCTTC
CDR3aa: CASSFSELGQIFLSGYTF

j_gene: TRBJ2-3
d_gene: TRBD2
abundance: .
v_gene: TRBV10-3
CDR3nt: TGTGCCATCAGTGAGGTAGCGGGGGCGTACACAGATACGCAGTATTTT
CDR3aa: CAISEVAGAYTDTQYF

j_gene: TRBJ1-4
d_gene: .
abundance: .
v_gene: TRBV19
CDR3nt: TGTGCCAGTAGTATAATGGGGAGTAATGAAAAACTGTTTTTT
CDR3aa: CASSIMGSNEKLFF

j_gene: TRBJ2-1
d_gene: .
abundance: .
v_gene: TRBV9
CDR3nt: TGTGCCAGCAGCGTAACGGACAGCTACAATGAGCAGTTCTTC
CDR3aa: CASSVTDSYNEQFF

j_gene: TRBJ2-3
d_gene: .
abundance: .
v_gene: TRBV3-1/TRBV3-2
CDR3nt: TGTGCCAGCAGCCAAGTGGGGGCCTCAGATACGCAGTATTTT
CDR3aa: CASSQVGASDTQYF

j_gene: TRBJ2-3
d_gene: .
abundance: .
v_gene: TRBV28
CDR3nt: TGTGCCAGCAGTCCGCGACAGGTCACAGATACGCAGTATTTT
CDR3aa: CASSPRQVTDTQYF

j_gene: TRBJ2-5
d_gene: TRBD2
abundance: once
v_gene: TRBV10-3
CDR3nt: TGTGCCATCAGTCTAGCGGGGGTGGGAGAGACCCAGTACTTC
CDR3aa: CAISLAGVGETQYF

j_gene: TRBJ1-2
d_gene: .
abundance: few
v_gene: TRBV2
CDR3nt: TGTGCCAGCAGTTCGGTCCCATATGGCTACACCTTC
CDR3aa: CASSSVPYGYTF

j_gene: TRBJ1-1
d_gene: .
abundance: once
v_gene: TRBV28
CDR3nt: TGTGCCAGCAGTTTAGCAGGGGAAGGCACTGAAGCTTTCTTT
CDR3aa: CASSLAGEGTEAFF

j_gene: TRBJ1-5
d_gene: TRBD1
abundance: .
v_gene: TRBV10-3
CDR3nt: TGTGCCATAACCGAGGACAGGGATCAGCCCCAGCATTTT
CDR3aa: CAITEDRDQPQHF

j_gene: TRBJ2-5
d_gene: .
abundance: once
v_gene: TRBV5-1
CDR3nt: TGCGCCAGCAGAGAACGGCAAGAGACCCAGTACTTC
CDR3aa: CASRERQETQYF

j_gene: TRBJ1-1
d_gene: .
abundance: .
v_gene: TRBV5-1
CDR3nt: TGCGCCAGCAGCTTGGAACGTGGGGGCACGGCATTTCCCAACACTGAAGCTTTCTTT
CDR3aa: CASSLERGGTAFPNTEAFF

j_gene: TRBJ2-1
d_gene: TRBD2
abundance: .
v_gene: TRBV5-1
CDR3nt: TGCGCCAGCAGCGTCTCTAGCGGGGGGGCCGTAGATGAGCAGTTCTTC
CDR3aa: CASSVSSGGAVDEQFF

j_gene: TRBJ1-4
d_gene: TRBD1
abundance: .
v_gene: TRBV7-2
CDR3nt: TGTGCCAGCAGTGACAGGGCTAGCAATGAAAAACTGTTTTTT
CDR3aa: CASSDRASNEKLFF